Listed here are 11 T cell receptor beta chains from one sample, sequenced in a study of T cells after yellow fever vaccination. TCRdb used MiXCR to reprocess the 5' RACE reads, holding one entry per CDR3 protein. The sample carries about 300,000 distinct CDR3 sequences, approximately 10% recorded once. The sequences come from CD4+ T cells sorted from PBMCs, collected 5 days after the yellow fever booster vaccination. Receptors were obtained from a man between 18 and 29 years old who received the YFV17D yellow fever vaccine.

This clonotype occurred a few times. The V and J genes are TRBV6-5 and TRBJ1-1, with no clear D. Germline CDR1 and CDR2: MNHEY and SVGAGI. V gave up 5 bases and J gave up 0 bases, with 13 bases separating them. The CDR3 loop spans 15 amino acids. The CDR3 protein is CASSLVNSLNTEAFF. CDR3 sequence (DNA): TGTGCCAGCAGTCTGGTGAACAGTTTGAACACTGAAGCTTTCTTT.

The chain carries TRBV10-2 and TRBJ1-2; D is unclear. The CDR3 runs to 19 residues. V lost 3 bases to trimming and J lost 0 bases, with 23 bases between them. Germline loops: CDR1 WSHSY, CDR2 SAAADI. The DNA of the CDR3 is TGCGCCAGCAGTGACCGTAGCGTGAAATCTCCGATAGCTAACTATGGCTACACCTTC. Encoded protein: CASSDRSVKSPIANYGYTF.

As concerns this clonotype: This CDR3 is missing its conserved last phenylalanine or tryptophan, likely due to a read error. The DNA is omitted, as the CDR3 cannot be located on it reliably, and the CDR3 follows TCRdb's listing. The J gene is TRBJ2-5, the V gene TRBV12-3 or TRBV12-4; the table's D call TRBD2 went unverified against the DNA. The CDR3 has 14 residues if both end residues are counted. This chain's CDR3 is CASSFRLAGSALIL.

The genes are TRBV20-1 and TRBJ2-1; 14 positions match TRBD2. Germline values: CDR1 DFQATT, CDR2 SNEGSKA (reference sequence). The CDR3 contains 15 residues. The V gene end was trimmed by 2 bases and the J gene end by 9 bases; junction bases not matched to a gene: 6. The CDR3 is CSARLTSGGAGEQFF. In DNA, the CDR3 is TGCAGTGCTAGATTGACTAGCGGGGGGGCCGGTGAGCAGTTCTTC.

This clonotype was seen a handful of times. The rearrangement links TRBV20-1 to TRBJ2-7, with D possibly being TRBD1 or TRBD2 (6 bases each). The CDR3 totals 14 residues. Trimming cost V 2 bases and J 0 bases, with 11 bases left between them. CDR1 is DFQATT and CDR2 is SNEGSKA in the germline V gene (reference sequence). CDR3 nucleotides: TGCAGTGCTAGACGGGGGCGAAGCTCCTACGAGCAGTACGTC. Protein sequence: CSARRGRSSYEQYV.

This clonotype appeared many times. In DNA, the CDR3 is TGTGCCAGCAGGGATGACAGGGGGCGCGGCTACACCTTC. As protein: CASRDDRGRGYTF. The rearrangement uses TRBV2 and TRBJ1-2; 10 bases fit TRBD1. This CDR3 comprises 13 residues. The junction had 6 bases not matched to a gene; V was cut back by 6 bases and J by 8 bases. Germline CDR1 is SNHLY and CDR2 is FYNNEI.

This clonotype was seen more than once but under ten times. V is TRBV6-5 and J is TRBJ1-2, with a weak D call TRBD1 (6 bases). Germline V lookup: CDR1 MNHEY, CDR2 SVGAGI. This CDR3 comprises 12 residues. Trimming left V 6 bases short and J 5 bases short, with 10 bases between. The chain's CDR3 is CASRPTGYGYTF. The DNA of the CDR3 is TGTGCCAGCAGACCCACAGGGTATGGCTACACCTTC.

The chain recombines TRBV6-6 with TRBJ2-6; 8 nucleotides align to TRBD1. The junction had 5 bases not matched to a gene; V was cut back by 6 bases and J by 4 bases. The CDR3 runs to 15 residues. CDR1 is MNHNY and CDR2 is SVGAGI in the germline V gene (reference sequence). CDR3 in amino acids: CASSMDRVGANVLTF. Here the CDR3 DNA reads TGTGCCAGCAGCATGGACAGGGTCGGGGCCAACGTCCTGACTTTC.

This clonotype was found many times. The chain carries TRBV12-3 or TRBV12-4 and TRBJ2-5; D is unclear. The CDR3 runs 13 residues. The germline V and J ends were trimmed by 1 base and 1 base, with 4 bases remaining between them. The CDR3 DNA sequence: TGTGCCAGCAGTTTAGTGCTCCAAGAGACCCAGTACTTC. Protein: CASSLVLQETQYF.

This clonotype was counted between two and nine times. The genes are TRBV5-1 and TRBJ2-7; a possible D gene is TRBD1 (5 bases). Germline V gene data show CDR1 as SGHRS and CDR2 as YFSETQ. V was clipped by 0 bases and J by 6 bases, with 13 bases between them. The CDR3 is 14 residues long. The CDR3 here is CASSLGWQGSEQYV. DNA of the CDR3: TGCGCCAGCAGCTTGGGTTGGCAGGGTAGCGAGCAGTACGTC.

This clonotype occurred many times. The chain carries TRBV6-5 and TRBJ1-4; perhaps TRBD1 as D (5 bases). The CDR3 has 12 amino acids. The V and J ends lost 8 bases and 1 base respectively, with 5 bases between them. Germline V gene data show CDR1 as MNHEY and CDR2 as SVGAGI. The CDR3 spells CASGGTNEKLFF. The CDR3 bases are TGTGCCAGCGGGGGAACTAATGAAAAACTGTTTTTT.